This T cell receptor beta chain was captured by sequencing in a study of blood T cells in healthy people across ages. Through a sample-barcoded 5' primer and a J-beta primer mix, a second PCR was run for roughly 7 to 12 cycles. TCRdb reanalysed the 5' RACE reads using MiXCR and keeps one entry per CDR3 protein. The profile shows around 650,000 distinct CDR3 sequences, approximately 30% of them singletons. This clonotype appeared many times. Its antigen is unknown. Points from the study as a whole: Across the age range, TCR beta diversity per million T cells fell in a roughly linear way.

From germline, CDR1 is SGHVS and CDR2 FQNEAQ. Trimming left V 4 bases short and J 7 bases short, with 14 bases between. The CDR3 runs 14 residues. Each donor gave approximately 9.5 milliliters of peripheral blood. Extraction yielded at least 5 micrograms of total RNA per sample. The sample taken for sequencing was blood. This TCR was recovered from a woman of 80 years or more in good health. The chain employs TRBV7-8 and TRBJ2-1; D is unclear. CDR3 sequence (DNA): TGTGCCAGCAGCTACGAACGGCAGAGTAATGAGCAGTTCTTC. Translated: CASSYERQSNEQFF.